These T cell receptor beta chains were read from a single sample in a study of preoperative IRX-2 immunotherapy in early breast cancer. Sequenced by immunoSEQ multiplex PCR; TCRdb stores in-frame clones only, minus some. The sample lists about 32,000 clones, less than 90% occurring once. The specimen was lymph node tissue, collected from a patient treated with IRX-2 immunotherapy. Every receptor here comes from a human donor with breast cancer. Both conserved end residues are part of each CDR3. A D gene is named only where the DNA matches it firmly. Part of the rows lack a size; the others show once, few, many or a class for expanded clones.

>TRBV9|.|.|TRBJ1-4
TGTGCCAGCACCCGTCGGGGGGTATATGAAAAACTGTTTTTT
CASTRRGVYEKLFF
>TRBV6-8|.|.|TRBJ1-2
TGTGCCAGTAGGAGACTCGGGGCTAACTATGGCTACACCTTC
CASRRLGANYGYTF
>TRBV19|.|TRBD2|TRBJ2-3
TGTGCCAGCGCCTTGGCGGGGGGGCAGGCAGATACGCAGTATTTT
CASALAGGQADTQYF
>TRBV5-1|.|.|TRBJ1-2
TGCGCCAGCAGCTTTTCGGCGGGGTACTATGGCTACACCTTC
CASSFSAGYYGYTF
>TRBV28|.|.|TRBJ1-4
TGTGCCAGCAGCCCTACCTCTATAGAAAGGGGATATGAAAAACTGTTTTTT
CASSPTSIERGYEKLFF
>TRBV14|.|.|TRBJ1-1
TGTGCCAGCAGTCCGCACCGCCGGGCGACTGAAGCTTTCTTT
CASSPHRRATEAFF
>TRBV2|.|TRBD1|TRBJ2-3
TGTGCCAGCAGTGAGGAAAGGGACAGGAGCACAGATACGCAGTATTTT
CASSEERDRSTDTQYF
>TRBV11-3|.|.|TRBJ2-7
TGTGCCAGCAGCTTAGTAAAGAGGGGCAGGGCACGGTACGAGCAGTACTTC
CASSLVKRGRARYEQYF
>TRBV15|.|TRBD1|TRBJ2-2
TGTGCCACCAGCAGAGATTTAGGGGGCAGATGGACCGGGGAGCTGTTTTTT
CATSRDLGGRWTGELFF
>TRBV4-1|.|.|TRBJ2-1
TGCGCCAGCAGCCAAGGCCCCGCGAGGGGGACCTACAATGAGCAGTTCTTC
CASSQGPARGTYNEQFF
>TRBV16|.|.|TRBJ2-1
TGTGCCAGCAGCCAATCAAGACTAGGTTTGGAGGATGAGCAGTTCTTC
CASSQSRLGLEDEQFF
>TRBV28|.|.|TRBJ2-1
TGTGCCAGCAGTAAACAGGGATCCTACAATGAGCAGTTCTTC
CASSKQGSYNEQFF
>TRBV5-1|.|TRBD2|TRBJ2-1
TGCGCCAGCAGCTTGACCACTAGCGGGAGCGGGTACAATGAGCAGTTCTTC
CASSLTTSGSGYNEQFF
>TRBV30|.|TRBD2|TRBJ2-1
TGTGCCTGGAGTGTGGGCGGGGGAAACAATGAGCAGTTCTTC
CAWSVGGGNNEQFF
>TRBV6-8|.|TRBD1|TRBJ2-3
TGTGCCAGCAGGGTTCAGGGGGCCTCAGATACGCAGTATTTT
CASRVQGASDTQYF
>TRBV28|.|TRBD1|TRBJ1-1
TGTGCCAGCAGCCTCGGGACAGTGAACACTGAAGCTTTCTTT
CASSLGTVNTEAFF
>TRBV19|.|.|TRBJ2-3
TGTGCCAGTAGTCCCCCTGGCGCAGATACGCAGTATTTT
CASSPPGADTQYF
>TRBV19|.|.|TRBJ2-3
TGTGCCAGTAGTATAGCGGGAGCGCTTGGTATCACAGATACGCAGTATTTT
CASSIAGALGITDTQYF
>TRBV30|.|.|TRBJ1-4
TGTGCCTGGAATAGCAGGGCTTTGGAAAAACTGTTTTTT
CAWNSRALEKLFF
>TRBV11-3|few|.|TRBJ2-5
TGTGCCAGCAGCTTCTGGGGGGGGCGGACGGAGACCCAGTACTTC
CASSFWGGRTETQYF
>TRBV6-8|.|TRBD1|TRBJ1-5
TGTGCCAGCCGACCCGGACAGGGCTCCAATCAGCCCCAGCATTTT
CASRPGQGSNQPQHF
>TRBV23-1|.|TRBD1|TRBJ2-6
TGCGCCAGCAAGATCGACAGGGTCTGTGGGGCCAACGTCCTGACTTTC
CASKIDRVCGANVLTF
>TRBV15|.|.|TRBJ1-1
TGTGCCACCAGCAGTACCCAGCGACAGCTGAACACTGAAGCTTTCTTT
CATSSTQRQLNTEAFF
>TRBV6-8|.|.|TRBJ1-2
TGTGCCAGCAGTTACAGAACTCGCGGGGACCCGGTCGGGGCTATGGATGGCTACACCTTC
CASSYRTRGDPVGAMDGYTF
>TRBV2|.|TRBD2|TRBJ2-2
TGTGCCAGCAGAGAACCGGGACTAGCGGTCACCGGGGAGCTGTTTTTT
CASREPGLAVTGELFF
>TRBV23-1|.|TRBD1|TRBJ2-1
TGCGCCAGCAGCCAAGGACAGGGGGGCTACAATGAGCAGTTCTTC
CASSQGQGGYNEQFF
>TRBV6-8|.|.|TRBJ2-5
TGTGCCAGCAGTACTAGCCCTGAGACCCAGTACTTC
CASSTSPETQYF
>TRBV28|.|.|TRBJ2-2
TGTGCCAGCAGTTTATCGACCGGGGAGCTGTTTTTT
CASSLSTGELFF
>TRBV6-8|.|.|TRBJ1-3
TGTGCCAGCTCCGGGGGATACGGCGGAAACACCATATATTTT
CASSGGYGGNTIYF
>TRBV6-8|.|.|TRBJ1-6
TGTGCCAGCACTCCCGGGGATTCACCCCTCCACTTT
CASTPGDSPLHF
>TRBV10-3|few|.|TRBJ1-1
TGTGCCATCAGTGAGGACAGATCTGAAGCTTTCTTT
CAISEDRSEAFF
>TRBV30|.|.|TRBJ2-7
TGTGCCTGGAGTCGTGGGAACTCCTACGAGCAGTACTTC
CAWSRGNSYEQYF
>TRBV15|few|TRBD1|TRBJ2-1
TGTGCCACCGAAACGTGGACGAAGGGGGCTTACAATGAGCAGTTCTTC
CATETWTKGAYNEQFF
>TRBV30|.|TRBD1|TRBJ2-5
TGTGCCTGGAGCATCCTGACAGGGGCCCAGTACTTC
CAWSILTGAQYF
>TRBV11-3|once|.|TRBJ1-4
TGTGCCAGCAGCTTTGGAGACTCGAATGAAAAACTGTTTTTT
CASSFGDSNEKLFF
>TRBV18|.|.|TRBJ1-3
TGTGCCAGCTCCCCCGTCAGTGGAAACACCATATATTTT
CASSPVSGNTIYF
>TRBV14|.|.|TRBJ2-5
TGTGCCAGCAGCCGAAAGATCGGGGGTGGAGAGACCCAGTACTTC
CASSRKIGGGETQYF
>TRBV9|.|TRBD1|TRBJ2-3
TGTGCCTCCGCCACCCAGAGGGACAGTGGCACAGATACGCAGTATTTT
CASATQRDSGTDTQYF
>TRBV18|.|.|TRBJ1-3
TGTGCCAGCTCACCACCGACGACACCTGGAAACACCATATATTTT
CASSPPTTPGNTIYF
>TRBV25-1|.|.|TRBJ2-1
TGTGCCAGCAGTGAATCAGTGGATTACAATGAGCAGTTCTTC
CASSESVDYNEQFF
>TRBV19|few|.|TRBJ1-6
TGTGCCAGTAGTCAGGGCCCGATCCTAAATTCACCCCTCCACTTT
CASSQGPILNSPLHF
>TRBV4-1|.|TRBD1|TRBJ1-4
TGCGCCAGCAGCCCCCTGTACAGGACAGGAAATGAAAAACTGTTTTTT
CASSPLYRTGNEKLFF
>TRBV11-1|.|.|TRBJ1-4
TGTGCCAGCAGCCAAGATAGGCACAGGGCAACTTCAACTAATGAAAAACTGTTTTTT
CASSQDRHRATSTNEKLFF
>TRBV6-8|.|TRBD1|TRBJ2-7
TGTGCCAGCAGTGCCGGGACAGCCTACGAGCAGTACTTC
CASSAGTAYEQYF
>TRBV19|.|.|TRBJ1-2
TGTGCCAGTAGTATAGAGAGTAGTGGCTACACCTTC
CASSIESSGYTF
>TRBV30|.|.|TRBJ1-1
TGTGCCTGGAGTGTAGGGTTTCACATGAACACTGAAGCTTTCTTT
CAWSVGFHMNTEAFF